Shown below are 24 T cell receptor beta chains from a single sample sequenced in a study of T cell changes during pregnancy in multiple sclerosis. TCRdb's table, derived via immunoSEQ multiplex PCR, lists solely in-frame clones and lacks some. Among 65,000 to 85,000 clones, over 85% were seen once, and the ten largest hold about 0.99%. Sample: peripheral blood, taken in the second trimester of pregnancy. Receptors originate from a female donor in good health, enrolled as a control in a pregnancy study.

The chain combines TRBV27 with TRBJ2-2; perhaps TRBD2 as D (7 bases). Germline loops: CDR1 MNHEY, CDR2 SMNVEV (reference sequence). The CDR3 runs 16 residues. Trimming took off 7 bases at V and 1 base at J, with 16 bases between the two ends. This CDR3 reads CASTPRGALNTGELFF. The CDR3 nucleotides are TGTGCCAGCACCCCTCGGGGGGCTCTGAACACCGGGGAGCTGTTTTTT.

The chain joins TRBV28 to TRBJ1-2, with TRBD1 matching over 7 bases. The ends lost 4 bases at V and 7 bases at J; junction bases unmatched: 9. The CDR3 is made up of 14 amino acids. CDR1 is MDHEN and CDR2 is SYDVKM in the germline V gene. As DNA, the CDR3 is TGTGCCAGCAGTTATAGTGAGGGGGCCCTTGGCTACACCTTC. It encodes CASSYSEGALGYTF.

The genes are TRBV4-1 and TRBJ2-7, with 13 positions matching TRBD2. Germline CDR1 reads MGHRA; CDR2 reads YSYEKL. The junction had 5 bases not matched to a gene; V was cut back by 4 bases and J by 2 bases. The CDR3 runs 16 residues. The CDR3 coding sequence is TGCGCCAGCAGCCTCGTCGGGACTAGCGGGACCTACGAGCAGTACTTC. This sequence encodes CASSLVGTSGTYEQYF.

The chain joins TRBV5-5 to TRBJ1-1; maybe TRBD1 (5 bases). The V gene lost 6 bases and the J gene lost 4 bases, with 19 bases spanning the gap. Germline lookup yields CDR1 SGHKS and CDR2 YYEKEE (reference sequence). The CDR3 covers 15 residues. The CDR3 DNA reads TGTGCCAGCAACGCCCCCCCACAGGACCTCACTGAAGCTTTCTTT. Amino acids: CASNAPPQDLTEAFF.

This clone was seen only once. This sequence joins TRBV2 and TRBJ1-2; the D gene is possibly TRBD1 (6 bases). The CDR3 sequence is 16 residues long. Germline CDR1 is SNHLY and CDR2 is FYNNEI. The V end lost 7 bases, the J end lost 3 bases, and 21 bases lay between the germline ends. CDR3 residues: CASINPGKQGYYGYTF. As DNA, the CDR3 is TGTGCCAGCATCAATCCCGGGAAACAGGGCTACTATGGCTACACCTTC.

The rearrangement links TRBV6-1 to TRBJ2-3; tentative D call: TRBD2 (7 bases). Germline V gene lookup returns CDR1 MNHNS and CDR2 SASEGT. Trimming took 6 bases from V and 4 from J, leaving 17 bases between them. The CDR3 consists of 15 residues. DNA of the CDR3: TGTGCCAGCAGCCCCGGCGGGGGCCTCGCAGATACGCAGTATTTT. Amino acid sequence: CASSPGGGLADTQYF.

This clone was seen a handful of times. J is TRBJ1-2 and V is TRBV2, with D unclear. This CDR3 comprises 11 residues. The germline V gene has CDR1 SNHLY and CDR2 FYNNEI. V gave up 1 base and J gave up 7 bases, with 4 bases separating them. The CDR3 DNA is TGTGCCAGCAGTGAAGGGCTTGGCTACACCTTC. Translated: CASSEGLGYTF. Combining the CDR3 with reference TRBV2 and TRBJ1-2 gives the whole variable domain EPEVTQTPSHQVTQMGQEVILRCVPISNHLYFYWYRQILGQKVEFLVSFYNNEISEKSEIFDDQFSVERPDGSNFTLKIRSTKLEDSAMYFCASSEGLGYTFGSGTRLTVV.

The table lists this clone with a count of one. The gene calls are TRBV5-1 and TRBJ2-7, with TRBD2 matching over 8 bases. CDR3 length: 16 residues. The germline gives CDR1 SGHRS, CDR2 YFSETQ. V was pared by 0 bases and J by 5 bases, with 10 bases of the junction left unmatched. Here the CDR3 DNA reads TGCGCCAGCAGCTTGGAGTTGGGGACTAGAACGAACGAGCAGTACTTC. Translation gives CASSLELGTRTNEQYF.

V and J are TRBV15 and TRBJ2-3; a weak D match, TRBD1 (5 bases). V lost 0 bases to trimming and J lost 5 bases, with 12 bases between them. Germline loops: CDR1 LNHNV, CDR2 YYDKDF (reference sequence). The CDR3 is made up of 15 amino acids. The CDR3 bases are TGTGCCACCAGCAGAGATCGTCAGGGTGGAGATACGCAGTATTTT. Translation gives CATSRDRQGGDTQYF.

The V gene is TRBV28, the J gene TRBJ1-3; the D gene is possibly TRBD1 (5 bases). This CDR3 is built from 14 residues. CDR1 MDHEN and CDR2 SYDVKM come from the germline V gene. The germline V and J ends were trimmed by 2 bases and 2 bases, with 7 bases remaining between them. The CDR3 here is CASSLVGPGNTIYF. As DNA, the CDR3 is TGTGCCAGCAGTTTAGTGGGGCCTGGAAACACCATATATTTT.

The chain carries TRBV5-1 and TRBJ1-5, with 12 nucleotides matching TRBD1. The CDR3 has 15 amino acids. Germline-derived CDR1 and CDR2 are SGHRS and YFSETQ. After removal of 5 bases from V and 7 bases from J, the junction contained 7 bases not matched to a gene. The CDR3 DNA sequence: TGCGCCAGCAGTCTTCTGGGGACAGGGGGCCAGCCCCAGCATTTT. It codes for CASSLLGTGGQPQHF. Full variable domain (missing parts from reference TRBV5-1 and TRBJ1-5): KAGVTQTPRYLIKTRGQQVTLSCSPISGHRSVSWYQQTPGQGLQFLFEYFSETQRNKGNFPGRFSGRQFSNSRSEMNVSTLELGDSALYLCASSLLGTGGQPQHFGDGTRLSIL.

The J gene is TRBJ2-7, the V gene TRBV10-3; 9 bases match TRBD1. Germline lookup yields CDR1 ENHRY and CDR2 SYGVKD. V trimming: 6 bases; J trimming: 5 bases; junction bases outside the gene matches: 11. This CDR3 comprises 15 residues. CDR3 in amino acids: CAIRGQGNGHNEQYF. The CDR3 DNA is TGTGCCATCAGAGGACAGGGGAACGGCCATAACGAGCAGTACTTC.

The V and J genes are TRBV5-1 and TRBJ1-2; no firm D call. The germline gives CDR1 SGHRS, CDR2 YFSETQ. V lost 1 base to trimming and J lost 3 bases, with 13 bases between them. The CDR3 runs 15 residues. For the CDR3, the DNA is TGCGCCAGCAGCTTGAAGGATGAGGGCGACTATGGCTACACCTTC. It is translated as CASSLKDEGDYGYTF.

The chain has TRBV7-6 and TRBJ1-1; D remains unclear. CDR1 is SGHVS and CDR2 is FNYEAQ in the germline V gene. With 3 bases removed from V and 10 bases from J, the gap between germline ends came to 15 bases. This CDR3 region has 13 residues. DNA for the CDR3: TGTGCCAGCAGCTTTATCGGGAATTCGGCAGCTTTCTTT. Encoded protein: CASSFIGNSAAFF.

CDR3 residues: CASSIDSTNSPLHF. DNA of the CDR3: TGTGCCAGCAGCATTGACAGTACCAATTCACCCCTCCACTTT. This chain connects TRBV28 to TRBJ1-6; maybe TRBD1 (5 bases). The length of the CDR3 is 14 residues. V shed 6 bases and J shed 7 bases, with 13 bases lying between them. Germline-derived CDR1 and CDR2 are MDHEN and SYDVKM.

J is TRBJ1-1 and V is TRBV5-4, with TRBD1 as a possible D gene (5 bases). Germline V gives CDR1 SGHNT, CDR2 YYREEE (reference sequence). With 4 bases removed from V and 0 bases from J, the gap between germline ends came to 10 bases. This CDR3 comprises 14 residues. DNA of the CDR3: TGTGCCAGCAGCCCGGGACTCATGAACACTGAAGCTTTCTTT. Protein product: CASSPGLMNTEAFF.

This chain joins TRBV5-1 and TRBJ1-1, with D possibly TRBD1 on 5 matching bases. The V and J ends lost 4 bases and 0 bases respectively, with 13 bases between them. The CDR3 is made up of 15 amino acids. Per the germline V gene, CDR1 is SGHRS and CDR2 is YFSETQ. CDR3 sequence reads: CASSIQGDMNTEAFF. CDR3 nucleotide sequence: TGCGCCAGCAGCATACAAGGGGATATGAACACTGAAGCTTTCTTT. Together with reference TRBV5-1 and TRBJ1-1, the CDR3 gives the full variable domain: KAGVTQTPRYLIKTRGQQVTLSCSPISGHRSVSWYQQTPGQGLQFLFEYFSETQRNKGNFPGRFSGRQFSNSRSEMNVSTLELGDSALYLCASSIQGDMNTEAFFGQGTRLTVV.

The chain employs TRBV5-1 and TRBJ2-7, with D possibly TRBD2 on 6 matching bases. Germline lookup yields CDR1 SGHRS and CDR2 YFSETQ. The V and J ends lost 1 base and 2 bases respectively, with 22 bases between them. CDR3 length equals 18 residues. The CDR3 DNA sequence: TGCGCCAGCAGCTTGAGGCCGGGGGAGGACTACCTACCCTACGAGCAGTACTTC. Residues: CASSLRPGEDYLPYEQYF.

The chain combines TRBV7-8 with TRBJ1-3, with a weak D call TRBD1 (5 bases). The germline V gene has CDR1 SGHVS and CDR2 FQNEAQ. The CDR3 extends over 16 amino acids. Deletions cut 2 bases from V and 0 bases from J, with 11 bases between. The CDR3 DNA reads TGTGCCAGCAGCTTACTCTCGGGGGACTCTGGAAACACCATATATTTT. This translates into CASSLLSGDSGNTIYF.

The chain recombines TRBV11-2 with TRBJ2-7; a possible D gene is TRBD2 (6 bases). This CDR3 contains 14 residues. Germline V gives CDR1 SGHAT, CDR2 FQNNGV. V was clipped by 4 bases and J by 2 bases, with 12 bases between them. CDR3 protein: CASSYSGDTYEQYF. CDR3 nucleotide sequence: TGTGCCAGCAGCTATAGCGGTGACACCTACGAGCAGTACTTC.

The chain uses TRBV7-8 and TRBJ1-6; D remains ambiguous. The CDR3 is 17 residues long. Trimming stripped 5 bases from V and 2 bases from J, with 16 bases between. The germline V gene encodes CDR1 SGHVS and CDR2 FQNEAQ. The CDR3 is CASSVLTLNAYNSPLHF. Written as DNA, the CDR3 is TGTGCCAGCAGCGTTCTGACTCTAAACGCCTATAATTCACCCCTCCACTTT.

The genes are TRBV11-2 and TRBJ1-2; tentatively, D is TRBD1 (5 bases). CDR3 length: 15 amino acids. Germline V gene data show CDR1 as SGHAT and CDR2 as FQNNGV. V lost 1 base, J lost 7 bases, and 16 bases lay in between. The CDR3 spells CASSLATGVGGGYTF. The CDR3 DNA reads TGTGCCAGCAGCTTAGCGACCGGGGTCGGGGGTGGCTACACCTTC.

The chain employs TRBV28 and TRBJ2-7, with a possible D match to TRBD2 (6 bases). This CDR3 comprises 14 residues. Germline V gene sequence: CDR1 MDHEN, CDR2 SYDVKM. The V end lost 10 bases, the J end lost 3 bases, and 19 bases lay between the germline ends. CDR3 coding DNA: TGTGCCACCGGGTCCCCGACTAGTCTCTACGAGCAGTACTTC. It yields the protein CATGSPTSLYEQYF.

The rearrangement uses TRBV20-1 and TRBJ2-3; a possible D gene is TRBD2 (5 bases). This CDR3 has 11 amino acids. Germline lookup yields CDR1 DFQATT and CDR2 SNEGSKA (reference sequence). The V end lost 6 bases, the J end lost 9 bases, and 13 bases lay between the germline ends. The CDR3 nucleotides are TGCAGTGCCATACTAGGCGACACGCAGTATTTT. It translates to CSAILGDTQYF.